These 2 T cell receptor beta chains share one sample of origin, sequenced in a study of T-cell reconstitution after alpha-beta-depleted transplantation in children. This sample's TCRbeta library carried unique molecular identifier barcodes. TCRdb re-analysed the PCR reads in MiXCR, keeping a single row per CDR3 protein. The sample yields around 450,000 distinct CDR3 sequences, about 16% seen once. The starting material was PBMCs, mostly from graft donor cells, obtained 360 days after TCRalphabeta/CD19-depleted stem cell transplant. Every receptor here comes from a boy under three years old who had a stem cell transplant for Wiskott-Aldrich syndrome, so the T cells may come from the graft donor.

In its sample, this clonotype was seen a few times. CDR3 DNA sequence: TGCGCCAGCAGCCAAGGACTAGCGGGGGGGCAGAGCGGGGAGCTGTTTTTT. Amino acids: CASSQGLAGGQSGELFF. The rearrangement links TRBV4-1 to TRBJ2-2; 14 bases agree with TRBD2. The V gene end was trimmed by 1 base and the J gene end by 7 bases; junction bases not matched to a gene: 5. CDR3 length equals 17 residues. CDR1 is MGHRA, CDR2 YSYEKL, per germline.

This clonotype came up once. V gene TRBV5-6 combines with J gene TRBJ2-5; TRBD1 is a possible D gene (6 bases). Germline V lookup: CDR1 SGHDT, CDR2 YYEEEE. The V end lost 4 bases, the J end lost 3 bases, and 16 bases lay between the germline ends. The CDR3 length is 15 residues. This chain's CDR3 is CASSPWAGAEETQYF. In DNA form, the CDR3 reads TGTGCCAGCAGCCCTTGGGCAGGGGCGGAAGAGACCCAGTACTTC.